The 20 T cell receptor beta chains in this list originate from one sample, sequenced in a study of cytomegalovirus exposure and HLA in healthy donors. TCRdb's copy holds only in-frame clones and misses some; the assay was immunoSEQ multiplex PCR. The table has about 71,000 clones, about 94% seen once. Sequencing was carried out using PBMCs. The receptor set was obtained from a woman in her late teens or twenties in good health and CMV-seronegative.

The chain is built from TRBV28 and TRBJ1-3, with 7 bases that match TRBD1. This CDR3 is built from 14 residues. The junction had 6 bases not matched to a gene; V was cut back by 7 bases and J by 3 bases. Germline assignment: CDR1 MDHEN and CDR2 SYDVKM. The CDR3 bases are TGTGCCAGCACCTTGTGGGACAGTGGAAACACCATATATTTT. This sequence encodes CASTLWDSGNTIYF.

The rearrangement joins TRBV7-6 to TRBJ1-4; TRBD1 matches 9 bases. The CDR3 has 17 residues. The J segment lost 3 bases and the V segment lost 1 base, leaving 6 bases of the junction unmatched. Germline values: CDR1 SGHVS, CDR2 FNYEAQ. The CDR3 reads CASSLEVTGGPNEKLFF. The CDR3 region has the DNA TGTGCCAGCAGCTTAGAGGTCACAGGGGGCCCTAATGAAAAACTGTTTTTT.

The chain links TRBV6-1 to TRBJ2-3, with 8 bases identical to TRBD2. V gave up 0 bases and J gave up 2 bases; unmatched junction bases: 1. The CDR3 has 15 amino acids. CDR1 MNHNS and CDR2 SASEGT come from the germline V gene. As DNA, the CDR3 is TGTGCCAGCAGTGAAGCCGGGGGGGCCACAGATACGCAGTATTTT. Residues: CASSEAGGATDTQYF.

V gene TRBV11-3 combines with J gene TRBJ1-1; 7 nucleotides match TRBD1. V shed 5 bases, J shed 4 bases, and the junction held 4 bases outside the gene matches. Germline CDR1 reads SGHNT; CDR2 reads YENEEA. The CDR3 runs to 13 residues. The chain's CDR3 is CASSPRDSTEAFF. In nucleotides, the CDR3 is TGTGCCAGCAGCCCTCGGGACAGCACTGAAGCTTTCTTT.

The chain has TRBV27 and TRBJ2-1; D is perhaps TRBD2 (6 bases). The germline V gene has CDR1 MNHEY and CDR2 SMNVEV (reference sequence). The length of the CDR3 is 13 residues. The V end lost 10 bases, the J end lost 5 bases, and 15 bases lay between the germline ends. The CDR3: CATSGEAHNEQFF. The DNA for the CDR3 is TGTGCCACCTCGGGGGAAGCTCACAATGAGCAGTTCTTC.

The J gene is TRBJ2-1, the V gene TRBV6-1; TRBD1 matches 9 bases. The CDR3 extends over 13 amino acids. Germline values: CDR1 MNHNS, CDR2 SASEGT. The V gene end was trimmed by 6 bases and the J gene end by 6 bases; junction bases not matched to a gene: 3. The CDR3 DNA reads TGTGCCAGCAGGGGGACAGGGATCAATGAGCAGTTCTTC. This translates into CASRGTGINEQFF.

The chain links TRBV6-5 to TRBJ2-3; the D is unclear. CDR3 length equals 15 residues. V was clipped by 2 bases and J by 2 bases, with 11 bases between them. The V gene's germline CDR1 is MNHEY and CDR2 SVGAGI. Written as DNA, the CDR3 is TGTGCCAGCAGTTACCTAGGTCTGTTCACAGATACGCAGTATTTT. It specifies CASSYLGLFTDTQYF.

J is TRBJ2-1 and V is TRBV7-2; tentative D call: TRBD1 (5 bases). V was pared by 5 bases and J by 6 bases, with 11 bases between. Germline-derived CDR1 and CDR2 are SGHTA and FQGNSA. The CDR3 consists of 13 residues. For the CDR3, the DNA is TGTGCCAGCAGCCCAGGGCTGGTCAATGAGCAGTTCTTC. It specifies CASSPGLVNEQFF. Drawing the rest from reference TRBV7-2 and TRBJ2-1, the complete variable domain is GAGVSQSPSNKVTEKGKDVELRCDPISGHTALYWYRQSLGQGLEFLIYFQGNSAPDKSGLPSDRFSAERTGGSVSTLTIQRTQQEDSAVYLCASSPGLVNEQFFGPGTRLTVL.

CDR3 loop: CSAIRGINEQFF. Written as DNA, the CDR3 is TGCAGCGCCATTAGGGGCATCAATGAGCAGTTCTTC. The chain couples TRBV29-1 to TRBJ2-1, with a possible D match to TRBD1 (5 bases). V was cut by 7 bases and J by 6 bases, with 13 bases left in between. Germline V lookup: CDR1 SQVTM, CDR2 ANQGSEA. The CDR3 is made up of 12 amino acids.

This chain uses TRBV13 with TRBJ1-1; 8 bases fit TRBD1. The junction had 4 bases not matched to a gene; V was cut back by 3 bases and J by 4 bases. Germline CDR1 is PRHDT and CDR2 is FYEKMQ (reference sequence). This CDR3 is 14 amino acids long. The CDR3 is CASSFRGPGTEAFF. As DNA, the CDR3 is TGTGCCAGCAGCTTCAGGGGGCCGGGCACTGAAGCTTTCTTT.

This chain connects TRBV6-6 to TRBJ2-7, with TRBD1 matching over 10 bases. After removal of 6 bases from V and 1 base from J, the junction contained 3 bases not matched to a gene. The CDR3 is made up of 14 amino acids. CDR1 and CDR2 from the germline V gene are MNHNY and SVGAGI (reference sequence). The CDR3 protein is CASSRGQGSYEQYF. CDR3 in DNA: TGTGCCAGCAGCCGGGGACAGGGGTCCTACGAGCAGTACTTC.

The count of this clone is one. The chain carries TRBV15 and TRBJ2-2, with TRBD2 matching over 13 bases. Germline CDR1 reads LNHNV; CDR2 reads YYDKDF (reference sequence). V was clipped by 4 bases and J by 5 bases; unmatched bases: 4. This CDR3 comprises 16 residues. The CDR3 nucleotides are TGTGCCACCAGCACCAGGACTAGCGGGAGAACCGGGGAGCTGTTTTTT. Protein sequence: CATSTRTSGRTGELFF.

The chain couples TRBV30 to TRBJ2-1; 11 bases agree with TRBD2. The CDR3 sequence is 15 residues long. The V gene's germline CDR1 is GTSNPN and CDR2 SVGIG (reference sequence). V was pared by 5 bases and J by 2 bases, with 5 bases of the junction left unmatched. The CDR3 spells CAWGVAGGPYNEQFF. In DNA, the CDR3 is TGTGCCTGGGGCGTAGCGGGAGGGCCCTACAATGAGCAGTTCTTC.

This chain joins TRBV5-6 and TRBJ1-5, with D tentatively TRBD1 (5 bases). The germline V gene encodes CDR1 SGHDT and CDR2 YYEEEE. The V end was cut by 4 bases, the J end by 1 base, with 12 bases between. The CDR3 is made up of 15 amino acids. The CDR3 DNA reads TGTGCCAGCAGCATAAAAGACAGAAGCAATCAGCCCCAGCATTTT. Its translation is CASSIKDRSNQPQHF.

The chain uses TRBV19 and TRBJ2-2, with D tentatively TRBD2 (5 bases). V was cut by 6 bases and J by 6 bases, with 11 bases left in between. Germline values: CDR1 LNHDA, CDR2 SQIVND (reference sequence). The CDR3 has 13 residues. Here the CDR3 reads CASSRGKAGELFF. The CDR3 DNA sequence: TGTGCCAGTAGCCGGGGTAAGGCCGGGGAGCTGTTTTTT.

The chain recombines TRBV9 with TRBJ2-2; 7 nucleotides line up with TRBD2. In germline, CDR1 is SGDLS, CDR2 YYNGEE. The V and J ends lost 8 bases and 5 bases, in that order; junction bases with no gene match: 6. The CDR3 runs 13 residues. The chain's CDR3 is CASQPGGTGELFF. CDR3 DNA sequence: TGTGCCAGTCAGCCGGGGGGTACCGGGGAGCTGTTTTTT. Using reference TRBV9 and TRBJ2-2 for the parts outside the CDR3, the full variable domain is DSGVTQTPKHLITATGQRVTLRCSPRSGDLSVYWYQQSLDQGLQFLIQYYNGEERAKGNILERFSAQQFPDLHSELNLSSLELGDSALYFCASQPGGTGELFFGEGSRLTVL.

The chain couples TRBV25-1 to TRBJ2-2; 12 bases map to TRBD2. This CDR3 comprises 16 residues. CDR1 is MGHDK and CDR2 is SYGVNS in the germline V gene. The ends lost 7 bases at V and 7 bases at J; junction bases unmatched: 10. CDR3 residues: CASTPSGRVKGGELFF. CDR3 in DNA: TGTGCCAGCACCCCTAGCGGGAGGGTAAAGGGCGGGGAGCTGTTTTTT.

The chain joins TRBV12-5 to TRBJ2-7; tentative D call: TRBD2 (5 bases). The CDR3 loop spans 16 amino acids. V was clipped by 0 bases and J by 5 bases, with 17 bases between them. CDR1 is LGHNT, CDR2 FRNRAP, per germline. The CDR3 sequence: CASGLVLVRDTHEQYF. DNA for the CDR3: TGTGCTAGTGGTTTGGTACTAGTGAGGGATACCCACGAGCAGTACTTC.

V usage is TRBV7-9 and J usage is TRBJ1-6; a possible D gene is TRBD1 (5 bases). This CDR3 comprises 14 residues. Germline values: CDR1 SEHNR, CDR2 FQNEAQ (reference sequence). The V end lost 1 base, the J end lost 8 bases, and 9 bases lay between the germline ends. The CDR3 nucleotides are TGTGCCAGCAGCTTAGGGCAGGGTGATTCACCCCTCCACTTT. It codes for CASSLGQGDSPLHF. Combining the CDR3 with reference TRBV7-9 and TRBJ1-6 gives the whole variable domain DTGVSQNPRHKITKRGQNVTFRCDPISEHNRLYWYRQTLGQGPEFLTYFQNEAQLEKSRLLSDRFSAERPKGSFSTLEIQRTEQGDSAMYLCASSLGQGDSPLHFGNGTRLTVT.

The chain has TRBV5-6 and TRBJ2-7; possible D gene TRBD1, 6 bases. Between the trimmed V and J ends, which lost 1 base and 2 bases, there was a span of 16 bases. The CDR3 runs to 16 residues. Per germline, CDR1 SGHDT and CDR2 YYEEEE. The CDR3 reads CASSLPRGPLPYEQYF. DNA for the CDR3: TGTGCCAGCAGCTTGCCCAGGGGCCCTCTCCCCTACGAGCAGTACTTC.